One sample yielded the 30 T cell receptor beta chains listed below, sequenced in a study of blood T cell repertoires in COVID-19. Measured with immunoSEQ multiplex PCR; TCRdb has only the in-frame clones, and not every one. The data contain fewer than 250,000 clones, about 80% of them singletons. The sequenced sample consisted of PBMCs or T cells enriched from blood (not recorded which). The receptors were sampled from a middle-aged woman who had been exposed to COVID-19.

The rearrangement joins TRBV11-3 to TRBJ2-1, with 10 bases identical to TRBD2. CDR1 SGHNT and CDR2 YENEEA come from the germline V gene. This CDR3 contains 14 residues. The ends lost 5 bases at V and 5 bases at J; junction bases unmatched: 3. CDR3 amino acids: CASSTSGANNEQFF. CDR3 nucleotide sequence: TGTGCCAGCAGCACTAGCGGGGCCAACAATGAGCAGTTCTTC. The whole variable domain, filled in from reference TRBV11-3 and TRBJ2-1, reads EAGVVQSPRYKIIEKKQPVAFWCNPISGHNTLYWYLQNLGQGPELLIRYENEEAVDDSQLPKDRFSAERLKGVDSTLKIQPAELGDSAVYLCASSTSGANNEQFFGPGTRLTVL.

This chain connects TRBV15 to TRBJ2-3; 9 bases map to TRBD2. Unmatched junction bases numbered 10, after V lost 1 base and J lost 5 bases. The germline V gene has CDR1 LNHNV and CDR2 YYDKDF (reference sequence). The CDR3 extends over 17 amino acids. The CDR3: CATSRVAGAGFGDTQYF. The DNA of the CDR3 is TGTGCCACCAGCAGAGTAGCGGGGGCTGGGTTTGGAGATACGCAGTATTTT.

This chain uses TRBV7-9 with TRBJ2-7, with TRBD1 matching 9 bases. The length of the CDR3 is 15 residues. V trimming: 3 bases; J trimming: 4 bases; junction bases outside the gene matches: 7. Germline CDR1 is SEHNR and CDR2 is FQNEAQ (reference sequence). CDR3 sequence: CASSFGTGQGYEQYF. In nucleotides, the CDR3 is TGTGCCAGCAGCTTCGGGACAGGGCAAGGGTACGAGCAGTACTTC. The whole variable domain, remainder taken from reference TRBV7-9 and TRBJ2-7, is DTGVSQNPRHKITKRGQNVTFRCDPISEHNRLYWYRQTLGQGPEFLTYFQNEAQLEKSRLLSDRFSAERPKGSFSTLEIQRTEQGDSAMYLCASSFGTGQGYEQYFGPGTRLTVT.

This clone was recorded once. The J gene is TRBJ1-4, the V gene TRBV18; D call uncertain. Deletions cut 2 bases from V and 8 bases from J, with 15 bases between. Germline-derived CDR1 and CDR2 are KGHSH and LQKENI. The CDR3 runs to 15 residues. CDR3 region: CASSPNTGTQEKLFF. The CDR3 region has the DNA TGTGCCAGCTCACCAAACACGGGAACCCAGGAAAAACTGTTTTTT.

CDR3 in amino acids: CASSLVGTQETQYF. CDR3 sequence (DNA): TGTGCCAGCAGCTTGGTGGGGACTCAAGAGACCCAGTACTTC. This chain connects TRBV5-6 to TRBJ2-5, with TRBD2 as a possible D gene (6 bases). V gave up 0 bases and J gave up 2 bases, with 8 bases separating them. The germline CDR1 and CDR2 sequences are SGHDT and YYEEEE. CDR3 size: 14 residues.

The chain carries TRBV12-3 or TRBV12-4 and TRBJ1-2; tentative D call: TRBD1 (5 bases). CDR3 length: 13 amino acids. V was pared by 0 bases and J by 4 bases, with 6 bases between. CDR3 sequence: CASSLAQGYGYTF. The CDR3 coding sequence is TGTGCCAGCAGTTTAGCGCAGGGCTATGGCTACACCTTC.

The chain links TRBV19 to TRBJ2-7, with unresolved D. Trimming cost V 5 bases and J 5 bases, with 13 bases left between them. The CDR3 has 13 amino acids. Germline V gene data show CDR1 as LNHDA and CDR2 as SQIVND (reference sequence). CDR3 coding DNA: TGTGCCAGTAGTGACCAACTCGAGGACGAGCAGTACTTC. Translated, it gives CASSDQLEDEQYF.

The chain uses TRBV7-2 and TRBJ1-2; D is perhaps TRBD1 (5 bases). Germline-derived CDR1 and CDR2 are SGHTA and FQGNSA. CDR3 length equals 15 residues. V lost 5 bases and J 6 bases, leaving 19 bases between the germline ends. The CDR3 is CASSQPPARVHGYTF. DNA of the CDR3: TGTGCCAGCAGCCAACCCCCGGCCAGGGTACATGGCTACACCTTC. Using reference TRBV7-2 and TRBJ1-2 for the parts outside the CDR3, the full variable domain is GAGVSQSPSNKVTEKGKDVELRCDPISGHTALYWYRQSLGQGLEFLIYFQGNSAPDKSGLPSDRFSAERTGGSVSTLTIQRTQQEDSAVYLCASSQPPARVHGYTFGSGTRLTVV.

The chain joins TRBV18 to TRBJ2-7; 9 nucleotides match TRBD1. V lost 3 bases and J lost 2; bases outside the gene matches: 5. Germline V gives CDR1 KGHSH, CDR2 LQKENI. This CDR3 has 15 residues. In DNA, the CDR3 is TGTGCCAGCTCACCTGGGACAGGGATCACCTACGAGCAGTACTTC. Its translation is CASSPGTGITYEQYF.

Only a few counts were recorded for this clone. This chain connects TRBV3-1 (or the pseudogene TRBV3-2) to TRBJ1-4; D is possibly TRBD1 (6 bases). With 4 bases removed from V and 4 bases from J, the gap between germline ends came to 13 bases. Per the germline V gene, CDR1 is LGHDT and CDR2 is YNNKEL (reference sequence). The CDR3 covers 15 residues. CDR3 residues: CASSLGQTNNEKLFF. CDR3 coding DNA: TGTGCCAGCAGCCTCGGACAGACCAATAATGAAAAACTGTTTTTT.

This clone was counted a single time. The CDR3 DNA follows: TGTGCCAGCCACCAGGGAGGGGTCACCGGGGAGCTGTTTTTT. Translating gives CASHQGGVTGELFF. The chain is built from TRBV28 and TRBJ2-2; 7 positions match TRBD2. With 8 bases clipped from V and 4 bases from J, the junction kept 7 bases outside the gene matches. CDR3 length equals 14 residues. Per the germline V gene, CDR1 is MDHEN and CDR2 is SYDVKM.

This chain uses TRBV5-1 with TRBJ1-5, with a tentative D call TRBD1 (6 bases). The V gene's germline CDR1 is SGHRS and CDR2 YFSETQ. The CDR3 runs 17 residues. V lost 0 bases, J lost 0 bases, and 13 bases lay in between. CDR3 bases: TGCGCCAGCAGCTTGGAACAGGGACCCTATAGCAATCAGCCCCAGCATTTT. Amino acid sequence: CASSLEQGPYSNQPQHF.

This clone was picked up one time. The chain couples TRBV28 to TRBJ1-6; 8 bases align to TRBD1. Trimming at V came to 5 bases and at J to 14 bases, leaving 8 bases not matched to a gene. Looked up from germline, CDR1 is MDHEN and CDR2 is SYDVKM. The CDR3 has 13 amino acids. The DNA for the CDR3 is TGTGCCAGCAGTCTTCTCTCGGGACAGGCCCTCCACTTT. As protein: CASSLLSGQALHF.

The DNA of the CDR3 is TGTGCCAGCAGCCACCTTACAGGGGTCCAAGAGACCCAGTACTTC. This translates into CASSHLTGVQETQYF. V usage is TRBV3-1 (or the pseudogene TRBV3-2) and J usage is TRBJ2-5; TRBD1 matches 7 bases. Germline trimming cut 3 bases from V and 1 base from J; bases unmatched to any gene: 5. The CDR3 has 15 residues. The germline V gene has CDR1 LGHDT and CDR2 YNNKEL (reference sequence).

The rearrangement joins TRBV28 to TRBJ1-2; no clear D. This CDR3 spans 12 amino acids. The germline V gene encodes CDR1 MDHEN and CDR2 SYDVKM. V lost 3 bases and J 2 bases, leaving 4 bases between the germline ends. The CDR3 DNA reads as TGTGCCAGCAGTTTGAGAAACTATGGCTACACCTTC. Protein sequence: CASSLRNYGYTF.

The chain has TRBV4-2 and TRBJ1-1, with a possible D match to TRBD1 (5 bases). Germline V gene lookup returns CDR1 LGHNA and CDR2 YNFKEQ. This CDR3 is 16 amino acids long. The germline V and J ends were trimmed by 0 bases and 1 base, with 12 bases remaining between them. As DNA, the CDR3 is TGTGCCAGCAGCCAAGAGTGGGGCCCAGCGAACACTGAAGCTTTCTTT. Protein sequence: CASSQEWGPANTEAFF.

This chain joins TRBV18 and TRBJ2-2; 9 nucleotides match TRBD1. V trimming: 4 bases; J trimming: 5 bases; junction bases outside the gene matches: 11. The germline CDR1 and CDR2 sequences are KGHSH and LQKENI. The CDR3 sequence is 17 residues long. The CDR3 DNA follows: TGTGCCAGCTCACAAGGACAGGGGAAGTCACGGACCGGGGAGCTGTTTTTT. This codes for CASSQGQGKSRTGELFF.

The chain combines TRBV27 with TRBJ1-2; 9 bases fit TRBD1. Germline-derived CDR1 and CDR2 are MNHEY and SMNVEV (reference sequence). The CDR3 covers 14 residues. V dropped 5 bases and J dropped 5; count of bases not matched to a gene: 6. CDR3 protein: CASSPPGTGYGYTF. The CDR3 DNA sequence: TGTGCCAGCAGTCCCCCCGGGACAGGGTATGGCTACACCTTC.

The J gene is TRBJ1-1, the V gene TRBV6-5; no reliable D call. Trimming removed 7 bases at V and 5 bases at J, with 17 bases between. This CDR3 region has 14 residues. Looked up from germline, CDR1 is MNHEY and CDR2 is SVGAGI. CDR3 bases: TGTGCCAGCAATGGGAATGCGGGTGCAACTGAAGCTTTCTTT. Its protein is CASNGNAGATEAFF.

The rearrangement links TRBV28 to TRBJ1-2; 7 nucleotides match TRBD1. Per the germline V gene, CDR1 is MDHEN and CDR2 is SYDVKM. J lost 3 bases, V lost 6 bases, and 10 bases had no gene match. This CDR3 is 15 amino acids long. The CDR3 sequence: CASSGTGVPDYGYTF. CDR3 nucleotide sequence: TGTGCCAGCAGCGGTACAGGGGTACCGGACTATGGCTACACCTTC.

This chain connects TRBV3-1 (or the pseudogene TRBV3-2) to TRBJ2-1, with 9 bases lining up with TRBD2. Germline values: CDR1 LGHDT, CDR2 YNNKEL (reference sequence). CDR3 size: 16 residues. V was clipped by 6 bases and J by 8 bases; unmatched bases: 14. This CDR3 is CASRPNQRGAGDEQFF. The CDR3 nucleotides are TGTGCCAGCAGACCAAATCAGCGGGGGGCCGGGGATGAGCAGTTCTTC.

The genes are TRBV3-1 (or the pseudogene TRBV3-2) and TRBJ1-2; 8 bases are a match to TRBD1. The V gene end was trimmed by 2 bases and the J gene end by 5 bases; junction bases not matched to a gene: 10. CDR1 and CDR2 (germline): LGHDT, YNNKEL (reference sequence). The CDR3 has 16 amino acids. The CDR3 loop reads CASSQYGQGGRYGYTF. The CDR3 bases are TGTGCCAGCAGCCAATACGGACAGGGTGGAAGGTATGGCTACACCTTC.

The chain carries TRBV5-5 and TRBJ1-5, with D hard to call. Trimming removed 4 bases from V and 7 bases from J, with 15 bases in between. Germline V lookup: CDR1 SGHKS, CDR2 YYEKEE (reference sequence). This CDR3 has 14 amino acids. The CDR3 sequence: CASSHEGSEQPQHF. The CDR3 DNA sequence: TGTGCCAGCAGCCATGAGGGCTCAGAACAGCCCCAGCATTTT.

This CDR3 reads CAYRDNGNSPLHF. CDR3 DNA: TGTGCCTACCGGGACAACGGCAATTCACCCCTCCACTTT. This sequence joins TRBV30 and TRBJ1-6; D might be TRBD1 (6 bases). The CDR3 totals 13 residues. V gave up 7 bases and J gave up 7 bases, with 14 bases separating them. Germline V CDR1 and CDR2: GTSNPN, SVGIG (reference sequence).

This chain's CDR3 is CASRDGLGSSYEQYF. The CDR3 nucleotides read TGTGCCAGCAGGGACGGACTAGGGTCCTCCTACGAGCAGTACTTC. The V gene is TRBV9, the J gene TRBJ2-7; TRBD2 agrees at 7 bases. The V and J ends lost 5 bases and 0 bases, in that order; junction bases with no gene match: 8. The CDR3 runs 15 residues. CDR1 and CDR2 (germline): SGDLS, YYNGEE.

The V call is TRBV7-6, the J call TRBJ2-2, with a tentative D call TRBD2 (6 bases). Germline loops: CDR1 SGHVS, CDR2 FNYEAQ. CDR3 length equals 15 residues. Trimming took off 1 base at V and 5 bases at J, with 11 bases between the two ends. The CDR3 DNA sequence: TGTGCCAGCAGCTTAGGTGGACTATGGACCGGGGAGCTGTTTTTT. It codes for CASSLGGLWTGELFF. The full variable domain, with the rest looked up from reference TRBV7-6 and TRBJ2-2, is GAGVSQSPRYKVTKRGQDVALRCDPISGHVSLYWYRQALGQGPEFLTYFNYEAQQDKSGLPNDRFSAERPEGSISTLTIQRTEQRDSAMYRCASSLGGLWTGELFFGEGSRLTVL.

In this sample, this clone turned up once. The genes are TRBV3-1 (or the pseudogene TRBV3-2) and TRBJ2-7; 8 bases are a match to TRBD2. V lost 3 bases to trimming and J lost 12 bases; unmatched junction nucleotides: 7. Germline lookup yields CDR1 LGHDT and CDR2 YNNKEL (reference sequence). CDR3 length: 12 amino acids. CDR3 coding DNA: TGTGCCAGCAGCCAGGATAGCGGGGTCTCGTACTTC. It is translated as CASSQDSGVSYF.

The chain recombines TRBV28 with TRBJ2-3; D is possibly TRBD2 (6 bases). The CDR3 runs 15 residues. In germline, CDR1 is MDHEN, CDR2 SYDVKM. V gave up 9 bases and J gave up 0 bases, with 16 bases separating them. The CDR3 region is CASRGESLSTDTQYF. The DNA for the CDR3 is TGTGCCAGTCGCGGGGAGTCTCTGAGCACAGATACGCAGTATTTT.

The chain is built from TRBV14 and TRBJ1-1; weak D call: TRBD1 (5 bases). This CDR3 has 16 amino acids. The germline gives CDR1 SGHDN, CDR2 FVKESK. V was trimmed by 0 bases and J by 12 bases, leaving 23 bases between them. This CDR3 is CASSQDRQPVILSTFF. The CDR3 coding sequence is TGTGCCAGCAGCCAAGATAGACAGCCTGTTATCTTGTCGACTTTCTTT.

This sequence joins TRBV5-1 and TRBJ2-1; maybe TRBD1 (6 bases). The germline V gene has CDR1 SGHRS and CDR2 YFSETQ. The CDR3 spans 14 residues. The ends were cut back, 1 base at V and 6 bases at J, with 11 bases in the middle. In nucleotides, the CDR3 is TGCGCCAGCAGCTTGACAGGGACGTCCAATGAGCAGTTCTTC. Protein product: CASSLTGTSNEQFF. Supplemented by reference TRBV5-1 and TRBJ2-1, the full variable domain reads KAGVTQTPRYLIKTRGQQVTLSCSPISGHRSVSWYQQTPGQGLQFLFEYFSETQRNKGNFPGRFSGRQFSNSRSEMNVSTLELGDSALYLCASSLTGTSNEQFFGPGTRLTVL.